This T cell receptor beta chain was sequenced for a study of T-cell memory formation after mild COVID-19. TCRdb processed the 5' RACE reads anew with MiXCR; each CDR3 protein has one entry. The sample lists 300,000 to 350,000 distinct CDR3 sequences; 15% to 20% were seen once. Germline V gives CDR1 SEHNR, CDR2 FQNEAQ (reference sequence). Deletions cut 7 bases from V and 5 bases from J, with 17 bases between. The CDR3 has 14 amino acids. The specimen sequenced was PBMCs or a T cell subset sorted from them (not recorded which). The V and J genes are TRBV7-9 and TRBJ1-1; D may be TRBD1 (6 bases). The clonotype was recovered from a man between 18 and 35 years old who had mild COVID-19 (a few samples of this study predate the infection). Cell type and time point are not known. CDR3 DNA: TGTGCCAGCACCCTAGACGGGGGCGCGACTGAAGCTTTCTTT. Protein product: CASTLDGGATEAFF.